This passage covers 9 T cell receptor delta chains from one sample sequenced in a study of delta chains in infants with herpesvirus infections. Gamma-chain- and delta-chain-specific primers converted PBMC RNA into TCR cDNA. TCRdb redid the clone calls on the RT-PCR reads with CATT. The sample lists 1,500 to 2,000 delta-chain clones, around 7% occurring once. Sequencing was performed on peripheral blood, taken at time point 1 of longitudinal follow-up. These receptor sequences come from a human donor who was a Ugandan infant, either HIV-exposed or HIV-unexposed (not recorded which).

By share, this clone counts as medium-sized. CDR3 in amino acids: CALGEPDHWGIYELIF. CDR3 nucleotide sequence: TGTGCTCTTGGGGAACCGGATCACTGGGGGATATATGAACTCATCTTT. The J gene is TRDJ1, the V gene TRDV1; 11 bases are shared with TRDD3. CDR1 and CDR2 from the germline V gene are TSWWSYY and QGS. The V segment lost 1 base and the J segment 9 bases; nucleotides outside the gene matches: 10. The CDR3 extends over 16 amino acids.

Note on this clone: A clone one base away is much larger, so this may be a read error. The rearrangement joins TRDV2 to TRDJ3; the D gene is possibly TRDD2 (6 bases). No J segment appears in TCRdb, so it was assigned here by matching the sequence to germline. CDR1 and CDR2 from the germline V gene are GEAIGNYY and EKD. The CDR3 covers 20 residues. Trimming left V 1 base short and J 5 bases short, with 23 bases between. The DNA of the CDR3 is TGTGCCTGTGACACGTACAGAGTCCTACAATTGACTGGGGACACCCGACAGATGTTTTTC. Protein: CACDTYRVLQLTGDTRQMFF.

This clone is labeled as medium-sized. The chain employs TRAV29/DV5 and TRDJ2; weak D call: TRDD3 (6 bases). V lost 3 bases and J 12 bases, leaving 12 bases between the germline ends. The CDR3 spans 11 residues. Germline assignment: CDR1 NSMFDY and CDR2 ISSIKDK. The CDR3 reads CAATSSGELFF. CDR3 DNA sequence: TGTGCAGCAACCTCCTCTGGGGAACTCTTCTTT.

This clone was detected a few times. Mismatch with germline at one junction end may stem from a read error. This chain links TRAV29/DV5 with TRDJ1; TRDD3 aligns across 9 bases. Germline V CDR1 and CDR2: NSMFDY, ISSIKDK. There are 18 residues in the CDR3. CDR3 in DNA: TGTGCAACAAGCGCGACTGGGGATACGAGGGGGGACACCGAGAAACTCATCTTT. Its translation is CATSATGDTRGDTEKLIF.

In this sample, this clone is medium-sized. The chain links TRDV1 to TRDJ1; 8 bases align to TRDD3. Trimming at V came to 6 bases and at J to 6 bases, leaving 36 bases not matched to a gene. Per germline, CDR1 TSWWSYY and CDR2 QGS. CDR3 length: 23 amino acids. In nucleotides, the CDR3 is TGTGCTCTTGGAATTTCCCACCCTGTACTGGTAGGACAAAAGCCACATGGGGGATATAAACTCATCTTT. Translation gives CALGISHPVLVGQKPHGGYKLIF.

Within the sample, this clone is medium-sized (0.01 to 0.1%). This chain joins TRDV1 and TRDJ1; D might be TRDD3 (5 bases). Per the germline V gene, CDR1 is TSWWSYY and CDR2 is QGS. V was pared by 2 bases and J by 5 bases, with 30 bases between. The CDR3 spans 20 residues. CDR3 amino acids: CALGEISLFDGIKPGDKLIF. CDR3 nucleotide sequence: TGTGCTCTTGGGGAAATTTCCCTCTTTGACGGGATTAAGCCCGGGGATAAACTCATCTTT.

By share, this clone counts as medium-sized (0.01 to 0.1%). The chain uses TRAV29/DV5 and TRDJ1; 7 nucleotides align to TRDD3. TCRdb does not report a J gene; here it was assigned by matching the DNA to germline references. CDR1 and CDR2 from the germline V gene are NSMFDY and ISSIKDK. V lost 3 bases to trimming and J lost 1 base; unmatched junction nucleotides: 12. The CDR3 totals 16 residues. CDR3 in amino acids: CAATALGTITTDKLIF. DNA of the CDR3: TGTGCAGCAACCGCACTGGGGACAATTACCACCGATAAACTCATCTTT.

The J gene call is TRDJ1, but no V gene call exists; the table gives TRDD3 as D, unverified against the DNA. This CDR3 region has 17 residues. The CDR3 loop is CARRAVVRADTPCKLIF. The DNA for the CDR3 is TGTGCGAGAAGGGCAGTGGTTAGAGCGGATACCCCCTGTAAACTCATCTTT.

Sample share makes this clone large. V gene TRDV1 combines with J gene TRDJ1, with 13 bases aligning to TRDD3. Germline V gives CDR1 TSWWSYY, CDR2 QGS. The CDR3 consists of 24 residues. The J segment lost 0 bases and the V segment lost 4 bases, leaving 26 bases of the junction unmatched. The CDR3: CALGGLLPAFYWGIRPKDTDKLIF. In DNA form, the CDR3 reads TGTGCTCTTGGGGGCCTTCTGCCTGCCTTCTACTGGGGGATACGGCCTAAGGACACCGATAAACTCATCTTT.